Given below is one T cell receptor beta chain in context. Its matching antigen is unknown. This CDR3 is built from 14 residues. Germline values: CDR1 SEHNR, CDR2 FQNEAQ (reference sequence). The ends were cut back, 8 bases at V and 2 bases at J, with 15 bases in the middle. The study ran its PCR with 60 Vbeta and 13 Jbeta primers. Profiling relied on immunoSEQ multiplex PCR, and the TCRdb table lists in-frame clones only, not all of them. The sample shows 130,000 to 150,000 clones, around 83% of them seen only once. This sample is part of a study of cytomegalovirus exposure and HLA in healthy donors. Turning to the study itself: Earlier, 95 million to 120 million unique TCR beta sequences were recovered from around 200 million T cells by an analysis. The study, taken as a whole, reports: Presence/absence analyses assumed roughly uniform sequencing depth across donors. In a later analysis, HLA-associated TCR beta chains were more clonally expanded than equally common others. Reportedly, fewer N-insertions than the roughly 700-donor mean appeared in an Asian-associated ancestry cluster in a later analysis.

Source material: PBMCs. The chain links TRBV7-9 to TRBJ1-2; no clear D. This clonotype was obtained from a man aged 35 to 55 in good health and CMV-seropositive. CDR3: CASLAWPSNYGYTF. In DNA form, the CDR3 reads TGTGCCAGCTTAGCTTGGCCGAGCAACTATGGCTACACCTTC.